This T cell receptor beta chain stems from a study of vaccination and CD4 T cells after COVID-19. Study-wide points: For convalescent patients, 304 of the 307 vaccine-specific clones analyzed were classified as spike mono-reactive.

There are 15 residues in the CDR3. CDR1 and CDR2 (germline): SGHTA, FQGNSA. The V gene lost 0 bases and the J gene lost 5 bases, with 11 bases spanning the gap. Treatment denoted: approximately nine-day PBMC culture with coronavirus spike peptide pools or control peptides (ViraFEST assay). Negative selection yielded CD4+ T cells from day-10 cultures. A few counts support this clonotype. Its antigen remains unknown. The Oncomine TCR Beta short-read assay was applied to DNA of cultured CD4+ T cells. TCRdb reprocessed the PCR reads with MiXCR, giving one entry per CDR3 protein. This sample carries about 14,000 distinct CDR3 sequences, approximately 49% of them seen once, and the ten largest clones take 8.5% to 12%.

This material consisted of CD4+ T cells from blood, cultured in vitro, taken before SARS-CoV-2 vaccination. This chain joins TRBV7-2 and TRBJ1-5; D might be TRBD1 (5 bases). This TCR derives from a human donor who had recovered from COVID-19. CDR3 DNA: TGTGCCAGCAGCTTAGCGCAGGGAAGCGATCAGCCCCAGCATTTT. Its translation: CASSLAQGSDQPQHF.